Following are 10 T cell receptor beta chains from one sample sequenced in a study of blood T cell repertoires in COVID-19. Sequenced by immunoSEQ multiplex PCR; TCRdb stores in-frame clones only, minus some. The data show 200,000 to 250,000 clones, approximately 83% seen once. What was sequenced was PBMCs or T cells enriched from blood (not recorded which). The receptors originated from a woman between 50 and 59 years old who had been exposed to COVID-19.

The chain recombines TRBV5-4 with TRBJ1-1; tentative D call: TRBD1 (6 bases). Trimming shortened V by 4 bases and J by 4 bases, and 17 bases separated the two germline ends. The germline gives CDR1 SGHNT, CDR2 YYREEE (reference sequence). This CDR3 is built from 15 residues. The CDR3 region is CASSPQTGQSTEAFF. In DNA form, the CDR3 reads TGTGCCAGCAGCCCCCAGACAGGTCAGAGCACTGAAGCTTTCTTT.

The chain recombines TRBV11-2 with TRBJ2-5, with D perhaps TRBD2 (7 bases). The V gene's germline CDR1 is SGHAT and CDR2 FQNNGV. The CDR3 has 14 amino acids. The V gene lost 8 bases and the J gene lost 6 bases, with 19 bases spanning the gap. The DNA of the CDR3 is TGTGCCAGCCGGGCGTTGGGGGGGCCTCAGACCCAGTACTTC. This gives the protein CASRALGGPQTQYF.

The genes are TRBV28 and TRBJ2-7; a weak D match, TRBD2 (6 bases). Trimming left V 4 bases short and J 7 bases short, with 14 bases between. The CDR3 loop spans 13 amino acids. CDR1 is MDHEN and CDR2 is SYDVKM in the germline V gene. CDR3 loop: CASSSTPRGEQYF. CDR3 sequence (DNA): TGTGCCAGCAGTTCCACCCCTCGGGGGGAGCAGTACTTC.

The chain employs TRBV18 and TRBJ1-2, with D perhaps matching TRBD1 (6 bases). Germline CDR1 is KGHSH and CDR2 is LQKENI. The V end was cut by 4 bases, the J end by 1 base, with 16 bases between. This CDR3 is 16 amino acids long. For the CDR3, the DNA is TGTGCCAGCTCACAGTCTCGCGGACAGATTAACTATGGCTACACCTTC. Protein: CASSQSRGQINYGYTF. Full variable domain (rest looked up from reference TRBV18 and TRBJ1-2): NAGVMQNPRHLVRRRGQEARLRCSPMKGHSHVYWYRQLPEEGLKFMVYLQKENIIDESGMPKERFSAEFPKEGPSILRIQQVVRGDSAAYFCASSQSRGQINYGYTFGSGTRLTVV.

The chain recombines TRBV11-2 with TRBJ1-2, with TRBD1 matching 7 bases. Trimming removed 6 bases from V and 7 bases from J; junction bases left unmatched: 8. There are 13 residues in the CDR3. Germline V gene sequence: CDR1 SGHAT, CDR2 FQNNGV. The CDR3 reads CASSQLGGSGYTF. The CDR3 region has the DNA TGTGCCAGCAGTCAACTAGGGGGCTCTGGCTACACCTTC.

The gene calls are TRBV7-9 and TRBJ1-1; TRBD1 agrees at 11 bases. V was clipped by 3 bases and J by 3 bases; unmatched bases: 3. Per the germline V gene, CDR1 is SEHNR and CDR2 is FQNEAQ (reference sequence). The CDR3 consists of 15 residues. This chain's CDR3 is CASSFPGQGDTEAFF. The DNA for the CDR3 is TGTGCCAGCAGCTTCCCGGGACAGGGGGACACTGAAGCTTTCTTT.

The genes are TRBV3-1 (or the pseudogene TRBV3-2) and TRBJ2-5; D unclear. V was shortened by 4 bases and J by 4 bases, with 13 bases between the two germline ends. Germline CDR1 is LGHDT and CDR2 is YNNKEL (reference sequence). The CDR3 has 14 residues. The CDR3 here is CASSLSSRRETQYF. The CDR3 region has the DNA TGTGCCAGCAGCCTCTCCTCGCGGAGAGAGACCCAGTACTTC.

CDR3 DNA sequence: TGCAGCGTAGGGGAAGGATACAATGAGCAGTTCTTC. It encodes CSVGEGYNEQFF. The J gene is TRBJ2-1, the V gene TRBV29-1, with D possibly matching TRBD1 (5 bases). The CDR3 length is 12 residues. Per the germline V gene, CDR1 is SQVTM and CDR2 is ANQGSEA. Trimming removed 6 bases at V and 4 bases at J, with 10 bases between.

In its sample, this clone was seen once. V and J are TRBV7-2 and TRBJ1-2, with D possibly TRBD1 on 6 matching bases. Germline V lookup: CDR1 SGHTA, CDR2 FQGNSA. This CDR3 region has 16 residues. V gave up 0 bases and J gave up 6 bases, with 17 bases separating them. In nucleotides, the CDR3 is TGTGCCAGCAGCTTAGCTACGACAGGATCGGTCGATGGCTACACCTTC. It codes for CASSLATTGSVDGYTF.

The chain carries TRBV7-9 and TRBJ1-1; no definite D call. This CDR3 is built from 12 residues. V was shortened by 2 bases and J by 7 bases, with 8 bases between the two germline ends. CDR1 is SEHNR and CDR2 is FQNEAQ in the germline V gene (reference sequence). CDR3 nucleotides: TGTGCCAGCAGCTTAAGAGGCGGTGAAGCTTTCTTT. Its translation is CASSLRGGEAFF.